This T cell receptor (beta chain) comes out of a study of blood T cells in healthy people across ages. Trimming stripped 6 bases from V and 1 base from J, with 23 bases between. The CDR3 is made up of 18 amino acids. With a J-beta primer mix and a sample-barcoded 5' primer, a second PCR ran about 6 to 11 cycles. Each cDNA molecule carried a tag from a template-switch adaptor that contained 12 random nucleotides. Using its own MiXCR run on the 5' RACE reads, TCRdb lists one record per CDR3 protein. The table has around 1.5 million distinct CDR3 sequences, roughly 32% seen once; the top ten hold approximately 10%.

This chain joins TRBV12-3 or TRBV12-4 and TRBJ2-3, with D possibly TRBD2 on 6 matching bases. The clonotype comes from a woman aged 30 to 39 in good health. The sample was blood. The DNA for the CDR3 is TGTGCCAGCAGCCTGGGACTCCGTTCGCGACTGGGCACAGATACGCAGTATTTT. Its protein is CASSLGLRSRLGTDTQYF.